One TCR beta chain is described in this entry. The V end lost 1 base, the J end lost 8 bases, and 15 bases lay between the germline ends. Germline CDR1 reads SEHNR; CDR2 reads FQNEAQ (reference sequence). The CDR3 has 16 residues. In the authors' methods: Reference gene primer amplification gave estimated nucleated cell counts. Using immunoSEQ multiplex PCR, the repertoire was profiled, and TCRdb retains in-frame clones only, with some absent. The D gene and trimming were derived from the DNA, and the V and J assignments and clone size from that table. Of just over 80,000 clones in the sample, under 90% were seen once. This sample was included in a study of blood T cell repertoires in COVID-19. At the level of the study: The United States, Italy and Spain supplied acute and convalescent COVID-19 samples. The analysed material was cDNA or gDNA that came from T cells, B-cell-depleted T cells, or PBMCs.

Sequencing was carried out using peripheral blood. The chain employs TRBV7-9 and TRBJ1-6; TRBD1 is a possible D gene (5 bases). This TCR derives from a man aged 80 or over with acute or convalescent COVID-19. As DNA, the CDR3 is TGTGCCAGCAGCTTAGTGGGGCAGGGAATCGATTCACCCCTCCACTTT. Protein sequence: CASSLVGQGIDSPLHF. The variable domain in full, completed from reference TRBV7-9 and TRBJ1-6, reads DTGVSQNPRHKITKRGQNVTFRCDPISEHNRLYWYRQTLGQGPEFLTYFQNEAQLEKSRLLSDRFSAERPKGSFSTLEIQRTEQGDSAMYLCASSLVGQGIDSPLHFGNGTRLTVT.